What follows is one T cell receptor (beta chain) and its context. Only in-frame clones appear in the TCRdb table, and some are missing; sequencing was by immunoSEQ multiplex PCR. The data show fewer than 250,000 clones, roughly 82% seen once. Between the trimmed V and J ends, which lost 0 bases and 8 bases, there was a span of 8 bases. The CDR3 extends over 13 amino acids. Germline V gene lookup returns CDR1 ENHRY and CDR2 SYGVKD. The data originate from a study of blood T cell repertoires in COVID-19. Study information: PBMCs, B-cell-depleted T cells, or T cells provided the cDNA or gDNA that made up the material.

The chain carries TRBV10-3 and TRBJ2-1; D not resolved. The origin of this receptor is a woman over 75 with COVID-19, enrolled during active disease. Sequenced sample: peripheral blood. CDR3 sequence (DNA): TGTGCCATCAGTGAGTCCGGGTGGGATGAGCAGTTCTTC. It is translated as CAISESGWDEQFF.